The clone carrying this TCR beta chain has ten or more counts. Its antigen is currently unknown. Losses at the gene ends were 0 bases for V and 8 bases for J; bases not matched to a gene: 5. Germline loops: CDR1 DFQATT, CDR2 SNEGSKA (reference sequence). This CDR3 spans 15 amino acids. TCRdb recomputed calls from the 5' RACE reads with MiXCR, one row per CDR3 protein. The sample comprises 250,000 to 350,000 distinct CDR3 sequences, roughly a fifth of which are singletons, and over 20% rests with the top ten. The sample originates from a study of T-cell memory formation after mild COVID-19. Study-wide results and caveats: Clones that got smaller from day 15 to 85 had even CD4/CD8, while clones growing later tipped toward CD4+. There were some responding clones in pre-infection memory, which suggested that cross-reactive memory had joined. Mainly in CM and EM were contracting CD4+ clones; CD8+ were in EMRA.

The sample comprised PBMCs or a T cell subset sorted from them (not recorded which). This clonotype was obtained from a man aged 18 to 29 who had mild COVID-19 (a few samples of this study predate the infection). Cell type and time point are not known. V usage is TRBV20-1 and J usage is TRBJ2-1, with TRBD2 matching 12 bases. CDR3 nucleotides: TGCAGTGCTAGAGATGTTAGACTAGCGGGGGATGAGCAGTTCTTC. Encoded protein: CSARDVRLAGDEQFF.